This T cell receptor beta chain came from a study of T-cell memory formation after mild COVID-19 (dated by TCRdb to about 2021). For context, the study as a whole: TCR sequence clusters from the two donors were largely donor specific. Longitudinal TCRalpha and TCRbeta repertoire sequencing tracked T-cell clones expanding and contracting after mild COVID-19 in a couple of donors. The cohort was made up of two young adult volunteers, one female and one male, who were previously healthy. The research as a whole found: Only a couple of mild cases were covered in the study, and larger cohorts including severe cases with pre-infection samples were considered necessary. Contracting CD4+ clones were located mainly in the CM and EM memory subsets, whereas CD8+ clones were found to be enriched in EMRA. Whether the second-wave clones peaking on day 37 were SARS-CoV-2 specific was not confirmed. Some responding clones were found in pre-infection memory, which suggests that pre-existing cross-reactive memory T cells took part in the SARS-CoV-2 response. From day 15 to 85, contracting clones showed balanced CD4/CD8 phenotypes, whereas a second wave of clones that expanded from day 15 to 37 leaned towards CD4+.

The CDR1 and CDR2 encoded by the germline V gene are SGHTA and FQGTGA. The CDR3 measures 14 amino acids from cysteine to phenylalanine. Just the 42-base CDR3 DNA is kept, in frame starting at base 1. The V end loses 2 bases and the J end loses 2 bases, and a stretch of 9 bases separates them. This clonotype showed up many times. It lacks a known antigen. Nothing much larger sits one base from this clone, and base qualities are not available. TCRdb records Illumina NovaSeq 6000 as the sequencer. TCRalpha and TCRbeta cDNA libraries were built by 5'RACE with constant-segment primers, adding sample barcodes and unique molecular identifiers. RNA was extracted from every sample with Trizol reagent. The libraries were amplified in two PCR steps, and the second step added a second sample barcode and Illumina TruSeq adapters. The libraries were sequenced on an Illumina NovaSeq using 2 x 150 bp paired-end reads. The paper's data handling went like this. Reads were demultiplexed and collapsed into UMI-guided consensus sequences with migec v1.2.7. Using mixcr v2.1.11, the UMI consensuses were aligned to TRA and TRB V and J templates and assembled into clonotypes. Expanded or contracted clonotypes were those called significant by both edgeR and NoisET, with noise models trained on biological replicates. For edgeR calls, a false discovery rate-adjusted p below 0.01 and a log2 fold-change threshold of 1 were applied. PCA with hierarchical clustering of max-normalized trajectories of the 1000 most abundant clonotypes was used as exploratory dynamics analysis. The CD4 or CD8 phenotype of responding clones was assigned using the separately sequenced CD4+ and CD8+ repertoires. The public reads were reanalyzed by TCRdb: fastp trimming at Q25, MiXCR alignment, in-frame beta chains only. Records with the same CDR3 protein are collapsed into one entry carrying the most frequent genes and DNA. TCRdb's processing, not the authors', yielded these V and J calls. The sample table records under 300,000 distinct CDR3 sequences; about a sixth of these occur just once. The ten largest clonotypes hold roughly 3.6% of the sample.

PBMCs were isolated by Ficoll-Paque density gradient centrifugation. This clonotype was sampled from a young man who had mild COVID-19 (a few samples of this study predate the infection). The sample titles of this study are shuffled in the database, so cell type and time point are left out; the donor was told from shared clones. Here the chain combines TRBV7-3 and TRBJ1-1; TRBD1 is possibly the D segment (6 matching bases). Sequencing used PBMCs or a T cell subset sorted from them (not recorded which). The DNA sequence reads TGTGCCAGCAGCTTAGGACAGCAAAACACTGAAGCTTTCTTT. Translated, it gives CASSLGQQNTEAFF.